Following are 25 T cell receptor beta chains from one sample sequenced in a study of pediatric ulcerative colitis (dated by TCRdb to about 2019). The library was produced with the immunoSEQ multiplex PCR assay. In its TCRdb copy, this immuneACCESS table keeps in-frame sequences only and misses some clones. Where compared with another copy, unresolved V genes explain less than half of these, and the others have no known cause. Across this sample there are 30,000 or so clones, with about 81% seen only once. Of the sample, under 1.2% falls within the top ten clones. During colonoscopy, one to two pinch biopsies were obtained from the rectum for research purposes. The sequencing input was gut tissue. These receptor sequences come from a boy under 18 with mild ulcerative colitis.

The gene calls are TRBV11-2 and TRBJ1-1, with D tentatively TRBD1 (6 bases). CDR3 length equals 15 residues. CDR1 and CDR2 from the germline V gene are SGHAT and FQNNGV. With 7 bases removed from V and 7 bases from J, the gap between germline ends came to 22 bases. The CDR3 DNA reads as TGTGCCAGCACCTACAGGGCCCCCTTCTTGAGTGAAGCTTTCTTT. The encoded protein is CASTYRAPFLSEAFF.

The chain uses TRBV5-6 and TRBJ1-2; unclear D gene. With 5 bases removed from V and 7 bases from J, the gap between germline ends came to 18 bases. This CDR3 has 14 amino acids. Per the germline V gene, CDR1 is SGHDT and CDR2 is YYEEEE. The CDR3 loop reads CASSHGEVIRGYTF. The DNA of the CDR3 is TGTGCCAGCAGTCACGGGGAGGTCATTCGTGGCTACACCTTC.

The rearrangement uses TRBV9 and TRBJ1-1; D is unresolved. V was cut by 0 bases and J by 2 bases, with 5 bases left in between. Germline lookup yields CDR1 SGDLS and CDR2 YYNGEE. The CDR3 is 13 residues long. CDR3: CASSVGPNTEAFF. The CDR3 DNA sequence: TGTGCCAGCAGCGTAGGGCCCAACACTGAAGCTTTCTTT. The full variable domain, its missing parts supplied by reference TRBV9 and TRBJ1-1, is DSGVTQTPKHLITATGQRVTLRCSPRSGDLSVYWYQQSLDQGLQFLIQYYNGEERAKGNILERFSAQQFPDLHSELNLSSLELGDSALYFCASSVGPNTEAFFGQGTRLTVV.

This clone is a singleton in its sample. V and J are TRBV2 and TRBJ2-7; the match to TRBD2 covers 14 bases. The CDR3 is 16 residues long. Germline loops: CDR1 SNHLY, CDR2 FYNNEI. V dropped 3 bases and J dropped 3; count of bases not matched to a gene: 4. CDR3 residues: CASSEGLAGANYEQYF. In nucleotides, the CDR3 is TGTGCCAGCAGTGAGGGACTAGCGGGGGCCAACTACGAGCAGTACTTC.

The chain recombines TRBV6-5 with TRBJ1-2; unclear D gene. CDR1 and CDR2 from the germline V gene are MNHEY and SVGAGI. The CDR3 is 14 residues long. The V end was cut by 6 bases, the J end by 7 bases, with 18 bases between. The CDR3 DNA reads TGTGCCAGCAGGCGGACGGGAGGTCTATTTGGCTACACCTTC. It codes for CASRRTGGLFGYTF.

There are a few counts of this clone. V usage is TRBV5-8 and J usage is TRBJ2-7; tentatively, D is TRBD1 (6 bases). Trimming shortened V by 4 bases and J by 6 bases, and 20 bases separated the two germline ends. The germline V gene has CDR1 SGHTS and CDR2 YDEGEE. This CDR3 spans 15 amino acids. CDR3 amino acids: CASSLLPLIRGEQYF. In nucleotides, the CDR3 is TGTGCCAGCAGCCTACTCCCCTTAATCAGGGGCGAGCAGTACTTC.

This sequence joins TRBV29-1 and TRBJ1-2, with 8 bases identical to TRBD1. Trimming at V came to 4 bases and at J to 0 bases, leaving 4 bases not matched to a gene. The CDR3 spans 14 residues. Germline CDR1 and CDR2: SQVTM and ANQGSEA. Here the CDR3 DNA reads TGCAGCGTTGGACAGGGGCTCACTAACTATGGCTACACCTTC. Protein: CSVGQGLTNYGYTF.

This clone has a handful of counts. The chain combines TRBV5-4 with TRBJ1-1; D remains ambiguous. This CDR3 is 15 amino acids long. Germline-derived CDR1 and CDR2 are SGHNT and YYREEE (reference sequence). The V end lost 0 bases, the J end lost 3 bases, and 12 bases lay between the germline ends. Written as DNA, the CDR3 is TGTGCCAGCAGCTTGGCCCGAGGCCAGGACACTGAAGCTTTCTTT. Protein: CASSLARGQDTEAFF.

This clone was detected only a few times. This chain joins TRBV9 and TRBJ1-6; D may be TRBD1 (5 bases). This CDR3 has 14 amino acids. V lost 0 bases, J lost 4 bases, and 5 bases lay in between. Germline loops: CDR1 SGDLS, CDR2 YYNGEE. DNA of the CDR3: TGTGCCAGCAGCGTAGGGGGGTATAATTCACCCCTCCACTTT. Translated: CASSVGGYNSPLHF.

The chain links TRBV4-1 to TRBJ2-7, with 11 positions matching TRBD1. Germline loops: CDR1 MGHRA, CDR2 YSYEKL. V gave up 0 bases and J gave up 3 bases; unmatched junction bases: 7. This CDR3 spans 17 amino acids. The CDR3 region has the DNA TGCGCCAGCAGCCAAGATGCACCGGGACAGGGGGTCTACGAGCAGTACTTC. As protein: CASSQDAPGQGVYEQYF.

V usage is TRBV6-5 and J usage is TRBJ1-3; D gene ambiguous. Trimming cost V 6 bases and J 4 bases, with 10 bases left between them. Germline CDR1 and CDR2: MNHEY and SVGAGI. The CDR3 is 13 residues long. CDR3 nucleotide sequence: TGTGCCAGCAGCCGAGCAGGAGGAAACACCATATATTTT. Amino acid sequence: CASSRAGGNTIYF.

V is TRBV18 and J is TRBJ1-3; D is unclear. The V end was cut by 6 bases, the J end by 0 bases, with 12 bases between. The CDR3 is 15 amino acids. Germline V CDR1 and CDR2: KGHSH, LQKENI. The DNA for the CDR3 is TGTGCCAGCTCCCCGGAAGCGGACTCTGGAAACACCATATATTTT. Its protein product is CASSPEADSGNTIYF.

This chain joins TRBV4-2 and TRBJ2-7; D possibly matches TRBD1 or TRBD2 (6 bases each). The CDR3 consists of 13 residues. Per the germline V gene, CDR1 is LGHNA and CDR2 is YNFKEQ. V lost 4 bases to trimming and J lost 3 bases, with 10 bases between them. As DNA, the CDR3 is TGTGCCAGCAGCCGCGGGACAATCTACGAGCAGTACTTC. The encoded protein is CASSRGTIYEQYF.

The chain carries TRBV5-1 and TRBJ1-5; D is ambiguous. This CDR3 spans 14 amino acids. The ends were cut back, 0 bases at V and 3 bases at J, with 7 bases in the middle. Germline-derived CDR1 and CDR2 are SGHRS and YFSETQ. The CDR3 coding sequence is TGCGCCAGCAGCTTGGAGGGAATCAATCAGCCCCAGCATTTT. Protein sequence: CASSLEGINQPQHF.

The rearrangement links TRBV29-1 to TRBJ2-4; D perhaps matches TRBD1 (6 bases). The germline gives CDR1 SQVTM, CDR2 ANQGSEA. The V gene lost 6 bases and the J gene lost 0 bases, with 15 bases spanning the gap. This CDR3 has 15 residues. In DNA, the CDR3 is TGCAGCGTGGTGAACAGGGATATAGCCAAAAACATTCAGTACTTC. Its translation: CSVVNRDIAKNIQYF.

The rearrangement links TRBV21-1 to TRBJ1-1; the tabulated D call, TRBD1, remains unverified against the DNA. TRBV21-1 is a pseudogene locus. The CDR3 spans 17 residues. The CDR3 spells CANPRAKGTGEQTEAFF. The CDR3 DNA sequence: TGTGCCAACCCCCGGGCGAAAGGGACAGGGGAGCAGACTGAAGCTTTCTTT.

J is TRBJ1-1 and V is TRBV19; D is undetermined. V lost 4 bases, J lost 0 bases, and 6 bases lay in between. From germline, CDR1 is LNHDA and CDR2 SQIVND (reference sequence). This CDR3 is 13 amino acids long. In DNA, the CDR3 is TGTGCCAGTAGTAGGACTCTGAACACTGAAGCTTTCTTT. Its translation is CASSRTLNTEAFF.

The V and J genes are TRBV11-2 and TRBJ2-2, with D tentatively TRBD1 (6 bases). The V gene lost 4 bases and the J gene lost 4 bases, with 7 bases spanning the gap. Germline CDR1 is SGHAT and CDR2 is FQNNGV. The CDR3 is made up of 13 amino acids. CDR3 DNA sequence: TGTGCCAGCAGCTCGACAGGCACCGGGGAGCTGTTTTTT. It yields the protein CASSSTGTGELFF.

CDR3 DNA sequence: TGTGCCAGTAGTTCACAGGTGAACCCCACCGGGGAGCTGTTTTTT. Amino acids: CASSSQVNPTGELFF. V usage is TRBV19 and J usage is TRBJ2-2; a possible D gene is TRBD1 (5 bases). The germline V and J ends were trimmed by 5 bases and 4 bases, with 14 bases remaining between them. CDR3 length: 15 residues. Germline CDR1 reads LNHDA; CDR2 reads SQIVND (reference sequence).

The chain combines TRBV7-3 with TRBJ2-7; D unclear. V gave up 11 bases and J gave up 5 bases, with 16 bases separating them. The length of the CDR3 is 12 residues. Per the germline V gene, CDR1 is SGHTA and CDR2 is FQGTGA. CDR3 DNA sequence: TGTGCCCCGTCGGTCCCCGGCCACGAGCAGTACTTC. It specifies CAPSVPGHEQYF.

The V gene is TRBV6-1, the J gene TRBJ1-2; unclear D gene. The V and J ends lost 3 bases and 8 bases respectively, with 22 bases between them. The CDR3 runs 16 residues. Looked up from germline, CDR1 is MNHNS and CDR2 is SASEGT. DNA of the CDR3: TGTGCCAGCAGTGATAGGCAGGATTCATTAACTGTCGGCTACACCTTC. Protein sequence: CASSDRQDSLTVGYTF.

The CDR3 protein is CASSYRDYNEQFF. CDR3 in DNA: TGTGCCAGCAGTTACCGGGACTACAATGAGCAGTTCTTC. V gene TRBV6-6 combines with J gene TRBJ2-1; perhaps TRBD2 as D (5 bases). Germline-derived CDR1 and CDR2 are MNHNY and SVGAGI (reference sequence). This CDR3 comprises 13 residues. V was pared by 2 bases and J by 3 bases, with 5 bases between.

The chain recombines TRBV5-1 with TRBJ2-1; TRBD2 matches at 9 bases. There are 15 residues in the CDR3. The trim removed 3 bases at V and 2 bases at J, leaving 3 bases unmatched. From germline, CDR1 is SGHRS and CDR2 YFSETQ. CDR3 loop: CASSSRTSAYNEQFF. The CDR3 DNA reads TGCGCCAGCAGCTCCCGGACTAGCGCCTACAATGAGCAGTTCTTC.

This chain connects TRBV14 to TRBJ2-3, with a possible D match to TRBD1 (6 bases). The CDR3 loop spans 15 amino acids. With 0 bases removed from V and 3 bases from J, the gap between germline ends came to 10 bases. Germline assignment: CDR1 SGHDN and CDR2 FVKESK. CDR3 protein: CASSQDEQGTDTQYF. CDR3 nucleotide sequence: TGTGCCAGCAGCCAAGATGAACAGGGAACAGATACGCAGTATTTT.

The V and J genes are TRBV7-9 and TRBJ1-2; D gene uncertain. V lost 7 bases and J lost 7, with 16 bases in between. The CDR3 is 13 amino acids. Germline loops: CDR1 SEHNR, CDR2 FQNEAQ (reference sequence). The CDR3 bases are TGTGCCAGCACCACCGGGCTTTCTGTTGGCTACACCTTC. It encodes CASTTGLSVGYTF.